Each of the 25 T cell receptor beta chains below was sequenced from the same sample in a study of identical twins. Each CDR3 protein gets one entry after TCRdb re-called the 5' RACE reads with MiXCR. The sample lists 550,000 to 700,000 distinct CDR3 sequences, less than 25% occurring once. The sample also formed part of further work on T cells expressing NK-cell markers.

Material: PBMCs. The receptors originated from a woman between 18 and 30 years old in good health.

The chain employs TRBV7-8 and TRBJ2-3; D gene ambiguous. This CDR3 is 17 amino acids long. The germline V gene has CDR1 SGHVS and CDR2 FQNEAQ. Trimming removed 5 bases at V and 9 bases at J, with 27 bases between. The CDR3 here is CASSTYTGFTKNHTQYF. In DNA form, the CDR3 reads TGTGCCAGCAGCACATACACCGGGTTCACAAAGAACCACACGCAGTATTTT.

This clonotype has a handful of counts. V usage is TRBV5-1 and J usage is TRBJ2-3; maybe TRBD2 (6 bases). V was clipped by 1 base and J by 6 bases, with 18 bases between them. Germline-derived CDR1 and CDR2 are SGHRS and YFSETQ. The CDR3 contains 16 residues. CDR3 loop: CASSLYGSGGWDTQYF. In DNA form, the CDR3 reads TGCGCCAGCAGCTTGTACGGGAGCGGTGGTTGGGATACGCAGTATTTT.

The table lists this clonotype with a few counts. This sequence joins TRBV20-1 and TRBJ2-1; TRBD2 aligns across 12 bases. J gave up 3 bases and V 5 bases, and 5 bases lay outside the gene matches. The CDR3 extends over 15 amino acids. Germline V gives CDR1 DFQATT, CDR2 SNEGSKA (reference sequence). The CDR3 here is CSALRTSGVYNEQFF. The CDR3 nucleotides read TGCAGTGCTCTCAGGACTAGCGGGGTCTACAATGAGCAGTTCTTC.

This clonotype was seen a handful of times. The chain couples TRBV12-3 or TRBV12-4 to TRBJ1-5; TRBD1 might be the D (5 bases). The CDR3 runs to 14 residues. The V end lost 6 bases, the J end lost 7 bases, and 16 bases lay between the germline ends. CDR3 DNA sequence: TGTGCCAGCAGCTCCGCAGGGTCGTGGCAGCCCCAGCATTTT. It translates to CASSSAGSWQPQHF.

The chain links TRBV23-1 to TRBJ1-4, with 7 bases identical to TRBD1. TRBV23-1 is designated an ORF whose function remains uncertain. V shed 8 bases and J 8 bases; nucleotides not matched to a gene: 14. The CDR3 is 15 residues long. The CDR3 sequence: CASGLRTGHYEKLFF. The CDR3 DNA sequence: TGCGCCAGCGGCCTTCGGACAGGACACTACGAAAAACTGTTTTTT.

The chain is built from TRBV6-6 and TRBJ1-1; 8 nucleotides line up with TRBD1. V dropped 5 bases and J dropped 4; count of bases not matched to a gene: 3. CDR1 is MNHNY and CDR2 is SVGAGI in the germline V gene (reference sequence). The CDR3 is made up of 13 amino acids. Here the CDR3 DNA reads TGTGCCAGCAGTGCACAGGGGGTCACTGAAGCTTTCTTT. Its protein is CASSAQGVTEAFF.

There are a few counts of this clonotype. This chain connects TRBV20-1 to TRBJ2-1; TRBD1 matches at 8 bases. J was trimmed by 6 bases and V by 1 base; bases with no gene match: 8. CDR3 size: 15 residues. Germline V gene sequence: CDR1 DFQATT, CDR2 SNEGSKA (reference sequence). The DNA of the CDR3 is TGCAGTGCTAGAGTCGAGGGGACAGGACGCAATGAGCAGTTCTTC. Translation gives CSARVEGTGRNEQFF.

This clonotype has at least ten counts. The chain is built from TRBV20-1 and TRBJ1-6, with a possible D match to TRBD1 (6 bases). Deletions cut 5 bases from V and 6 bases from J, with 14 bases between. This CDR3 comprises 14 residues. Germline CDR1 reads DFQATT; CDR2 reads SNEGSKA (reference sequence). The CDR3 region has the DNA TGCAGTGCTGTCCGGGACAATAGTAATTCACCCCTCCACTTT. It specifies CSAVRDNSNSPLHF.

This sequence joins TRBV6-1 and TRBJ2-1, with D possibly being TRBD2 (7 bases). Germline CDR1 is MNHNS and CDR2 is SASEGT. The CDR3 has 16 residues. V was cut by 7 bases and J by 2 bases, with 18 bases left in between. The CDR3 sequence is CASIKKGGRPYNEQFF. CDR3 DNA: TGTGCCAGCATCAAGAAGGGGGGGCGGCCCTACAATGAGCAGTTCTTC.

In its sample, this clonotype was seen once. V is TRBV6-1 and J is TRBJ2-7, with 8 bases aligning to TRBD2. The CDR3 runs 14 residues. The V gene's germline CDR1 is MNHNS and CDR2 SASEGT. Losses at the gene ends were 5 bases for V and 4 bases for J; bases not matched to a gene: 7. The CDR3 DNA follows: TGTGCCAGCAGTCAAAGCAGCGGGAGTTACGAGCAGTACTTC. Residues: CASSQSSGSYEQYF.

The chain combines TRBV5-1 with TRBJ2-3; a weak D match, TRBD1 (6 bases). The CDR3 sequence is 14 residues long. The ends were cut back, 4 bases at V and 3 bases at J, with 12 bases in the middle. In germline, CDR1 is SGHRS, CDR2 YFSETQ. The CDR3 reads CASSPDRPTDTQYF. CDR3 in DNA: TGCGCCAGCAGCCCGGACAGACCGACAGATACGCAGTATTTT.

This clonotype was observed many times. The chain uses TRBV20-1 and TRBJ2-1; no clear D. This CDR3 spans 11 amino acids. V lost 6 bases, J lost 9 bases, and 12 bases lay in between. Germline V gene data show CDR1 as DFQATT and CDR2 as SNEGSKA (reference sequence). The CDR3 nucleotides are TGCAGTGCACCCACCTTCGGTGAGCAGTTCTTC. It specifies CSAPTFGEQFF.

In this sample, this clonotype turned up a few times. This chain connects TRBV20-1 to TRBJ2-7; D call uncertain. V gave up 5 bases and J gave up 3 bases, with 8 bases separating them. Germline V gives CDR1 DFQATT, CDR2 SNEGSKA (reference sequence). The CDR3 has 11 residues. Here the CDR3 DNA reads TGCAGTGCTCTGGGCCACTACGAGCAGTACTTC. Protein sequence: CSALGHYEQYF.

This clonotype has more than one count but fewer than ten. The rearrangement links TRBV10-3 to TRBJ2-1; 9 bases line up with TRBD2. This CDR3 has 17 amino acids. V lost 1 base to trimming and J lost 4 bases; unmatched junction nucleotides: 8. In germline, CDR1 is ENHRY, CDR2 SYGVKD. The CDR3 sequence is CAISELALAGAYNEQFF. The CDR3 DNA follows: TGTGCCATCAGTGAGTTGGCGTTAGCGGGGGCGTACAATGAGCAGTTCTTC.

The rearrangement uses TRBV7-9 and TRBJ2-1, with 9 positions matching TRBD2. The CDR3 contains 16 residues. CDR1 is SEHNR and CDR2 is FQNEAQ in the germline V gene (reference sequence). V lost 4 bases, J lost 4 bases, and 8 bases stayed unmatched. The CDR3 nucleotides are TGTGCCAGCAGCTCCGGACTAGCGCCTAGATACAATGAGCAGTTCTTC. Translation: CASSSGLAPRYNEQFF.

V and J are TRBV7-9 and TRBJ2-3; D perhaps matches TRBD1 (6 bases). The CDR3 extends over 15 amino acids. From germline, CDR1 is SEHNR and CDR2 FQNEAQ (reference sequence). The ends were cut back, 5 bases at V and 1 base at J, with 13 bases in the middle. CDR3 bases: TGTGCCAGCAGCAGCAGGACAGCCGGCACAGATACGCAGTATTTT. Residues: CASSSRTAGTDTQYF.

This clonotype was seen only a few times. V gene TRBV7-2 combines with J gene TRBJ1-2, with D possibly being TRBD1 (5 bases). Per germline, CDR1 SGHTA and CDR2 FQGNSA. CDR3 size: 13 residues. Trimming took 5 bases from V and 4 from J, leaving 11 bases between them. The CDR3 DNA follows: TGTGCCAGCAGCCCCGGGACCTTCTATGGCTACACCTTC. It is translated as CASSPGTFYGYTF.

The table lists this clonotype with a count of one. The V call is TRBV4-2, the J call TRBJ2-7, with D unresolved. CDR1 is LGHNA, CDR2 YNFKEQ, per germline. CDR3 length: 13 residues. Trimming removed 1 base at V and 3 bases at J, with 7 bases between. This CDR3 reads CASSQGGFYEQYF. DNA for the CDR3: TGTGCCAGCAGCCAAGGCGGTTTCTACGAGCAGTACTTC.

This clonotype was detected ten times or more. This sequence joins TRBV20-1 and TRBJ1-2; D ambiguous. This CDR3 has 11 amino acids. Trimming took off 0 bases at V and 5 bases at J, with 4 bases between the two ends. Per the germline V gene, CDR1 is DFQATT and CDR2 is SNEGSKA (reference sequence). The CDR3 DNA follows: TGCAGTGCTAGAGATCAGTATGGCTACACCTTC. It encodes CSARDQYGYTF.

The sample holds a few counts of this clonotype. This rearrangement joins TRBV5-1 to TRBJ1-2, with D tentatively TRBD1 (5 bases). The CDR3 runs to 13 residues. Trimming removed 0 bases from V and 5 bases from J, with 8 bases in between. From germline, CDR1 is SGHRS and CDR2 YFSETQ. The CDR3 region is CASSLEGRYGYTF. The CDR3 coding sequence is TGCGCCAGCAGCTTGGAGGGGAGGTATGGCTACACCTTC.

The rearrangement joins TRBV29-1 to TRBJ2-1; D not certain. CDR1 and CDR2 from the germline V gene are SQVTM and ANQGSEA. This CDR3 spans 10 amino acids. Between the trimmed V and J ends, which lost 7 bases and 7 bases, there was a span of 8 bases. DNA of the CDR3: TGCAGCGCCTTGATAAATGAGCAGTTCTTC. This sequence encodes CSALINEQFF.

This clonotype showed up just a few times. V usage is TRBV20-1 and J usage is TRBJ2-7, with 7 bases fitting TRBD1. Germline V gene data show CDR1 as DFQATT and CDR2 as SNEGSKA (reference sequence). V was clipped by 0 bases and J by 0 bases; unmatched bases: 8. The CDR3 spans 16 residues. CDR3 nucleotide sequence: TGCAGTGCTAGAGATAGGGGACAGCTGCGCTCCTACGAGCAGTACTTC. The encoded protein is CSARDRGQLRSYEQYF.

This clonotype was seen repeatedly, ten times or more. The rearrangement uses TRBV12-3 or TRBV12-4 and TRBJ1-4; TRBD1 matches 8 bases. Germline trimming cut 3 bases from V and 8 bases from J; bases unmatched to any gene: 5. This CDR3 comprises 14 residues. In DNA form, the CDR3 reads TGTGCCAGCAGTTTTCGGACAGGGAACGAAAAACTGTTTTTT. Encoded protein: CASSFRTGNEKLFF.

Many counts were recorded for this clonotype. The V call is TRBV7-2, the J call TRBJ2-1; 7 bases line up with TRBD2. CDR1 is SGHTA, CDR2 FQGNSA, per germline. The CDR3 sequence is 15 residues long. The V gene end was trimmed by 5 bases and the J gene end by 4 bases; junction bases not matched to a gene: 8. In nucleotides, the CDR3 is TGTGCCAGCAGCGTCCAGACTAGCCGGTACAATGAGCAGTTCTTC. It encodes CASSVQTSRYNEQFF.

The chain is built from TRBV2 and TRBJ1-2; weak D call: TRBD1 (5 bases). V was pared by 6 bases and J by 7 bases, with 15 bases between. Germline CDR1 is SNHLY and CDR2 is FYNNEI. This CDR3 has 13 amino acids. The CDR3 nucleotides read TGTGCCAGCAGGAGGGTAGGGGTTGGTGGCTACACCTTC. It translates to CASRRVGVGGYTF.